The rows below give T cell receptor beta chains drawn from one sample of a study of response to subunit inactivated influenza vaccine. From the RT-PCR reads, TCRdb called clonotypes with MiXCR, one entry per CDR3 protein. Of hundreds of thousands of distinct CDR3 sequences listed, about 15% are singletons. The specimen comprised PBMCs from blood, sampled about 13 days after vaccination. Receptors were obtained from a man aged 45-65 years who received an inactivated influenza vaccine. CDR3s include the opening cysteine and the closing phenylalanine or tryptophan. A D gene is named only where the DNA matches it firmly. Size is omitted from some rows. Given values are once, few, many or a class for expanded clones.

d_call	clone_size	v_call	j_call	cdr3_aa	cdr3_nt
.	.	TRBV4-2	TRBJ1-2	CASSQVQGTPGYTF	TGTGCCAGCAGCCAAGTTCAGGGTACCCCTGGCTACACCTTC
TRBD2	few	TRBV24-1	TRBJ2-1	CATSDFPGLGVSNEQFF	TGTGCCACCAGTGATTTCCCGGGACTAGGTGTTAGTAATGAGCAGTTCTTC
TRBD1	.	TRBV7-2	TRBJ2-5	CASSLFSGGQETQYF	TGTGCCAGCAGCTTATTCTCAGGGGGCCAAGAGACCCAGTACTTC
.	.	TRBV20-1	TRBJ1-6	CSADGLTEGVALHF	TGCAGTGCTGATGGCCTTACAGAGGGAGTGGCCCTCCACTTT
.	.	TRBV7-2	TRBJ1-4	CASSLEGGQNEKLFF	TGTGCCAGCAGCTTAGAGGGGGGGCAGAATGAAAAACTGTTTTTT
.	.	TRBV12-3/TRBV12-4	TRBJ1-3	CASSLPTGNTIYF	TGTGCCAGCAGTCTTCCGACAGGAAACACCATATATTTT
.	few	TRBV9	TRBJ2-2	CASSVDPLRWGTGELFF	TGTGCCAGCAGCGTAGACCCGCTAAGGTGGGGAACCGGGGAGCTGTTTTTT
.	many	TRBV5-1	TRBJ2-5	CASSGQETQYF	TGCGCCAGCAGCGGCCAAGAGACCCAGTACTTC
.	few	TRBV11-2	TRBJ2-2	CASSPYRWSGELFF	TGTGCCAGCAGCCCTTATAGGTGGTCCGGGGAGCTGTTTTTT
TRBD1	.	TRBV4-3	TRBJ2-3	CASSQELTGGSTDTQYF	TGCGCCAGCAGCCAAGAACTGACAGGGGGTAGCACAGATACGCAGTATTTT
.	many	TRBV20-1	TRBJ2-1	CSATRQSFVYEQFF	TGCAGTGCTACCCGGCAGAGTTTTGTTTATGAGCAGTTCTTC
.	few	TRBV14	TRBJ2-7	CASRQDVPSSYEQYF	TGTGCCAGCAGACAGGACGTACCGAGCTCCTACGAGCAGTACTTC
TRBD1	few	TRBV4-1	TRBJ2-2	CASSQDPGGRTGELFF	TGCGCCAGCAGCCAAGATCCAGGGGGCAGGACCGGGGAGCTGTTTTTT
.	once	TRBV7-2	TRBJ2-1	CASSEGAGVHNEQFF	TGTGCCAGCAGCGAAGGGGCGGGCGTTCACAATGAGCAGTTCTTC
TRBD1	few	TRBV20-1	TRBJ1-1	CSARTETGATEAFF	TGCAGTGCTAGGACCGAAACAGGGGCCACTGAAGCTTTCTTT
.	.	TRBV30	TRBJ2-3	CAWSVQERDTQYF	TGTGCCTGGAGTGTCCAGGAACGGGATACGCAGTATTTT
.	.	TRBV15	TRBJ2-1	CATSSRQASVNNEQFF	TGTGCCACCAGCAGCCGACAGGCTAGCGTAAACAATGAGCAGTTCTTC